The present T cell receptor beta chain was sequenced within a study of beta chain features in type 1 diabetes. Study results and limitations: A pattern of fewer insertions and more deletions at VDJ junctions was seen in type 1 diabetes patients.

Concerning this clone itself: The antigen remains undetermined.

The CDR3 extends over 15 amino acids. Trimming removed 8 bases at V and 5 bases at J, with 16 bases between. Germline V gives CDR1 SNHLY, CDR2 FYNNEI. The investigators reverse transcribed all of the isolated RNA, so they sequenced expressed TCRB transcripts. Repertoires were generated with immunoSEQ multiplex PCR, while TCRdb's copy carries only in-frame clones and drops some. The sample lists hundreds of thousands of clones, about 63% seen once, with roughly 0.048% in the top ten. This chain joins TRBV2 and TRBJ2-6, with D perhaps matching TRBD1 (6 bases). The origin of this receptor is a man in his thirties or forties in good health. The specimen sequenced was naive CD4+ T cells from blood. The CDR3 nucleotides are TGTGCCAGCGCTGGGGGCCCCGCCAGGGCCAACGTCCTGACTTTC. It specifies CASAGGPARANVLTF.